This T cell receptor beta chain was observed in a study of T cells in localized non-small cell lung cancer. Broader study findings: Patients showing higher blood T cell density tended to see longer overall survival. Among the top 100 tumor clones, a median around 60 appeared in adjacent lung.

The V end lost 0 bases, the J end lost 0 bases, and 7 bases lay between the germline ends. The CDR3 contains 14 residues. The V gene's germline CDR1 is SGDLS and CDR2 YYNGEE. Only in-frame clones appear in the TCRdb table, and some are missing; sequencing was by immunoSEQ multiplex PCR. The sample has around 31,000 clones; 70% to 90% are singletons. For this clone: The antigen is unknown.

Sequenced material: peripheral blood, taken before any cancer treatment. This receptor was taken from a female donor at least 60 years old with stage I lung adenocarcinoma. V is TRBV9 and J is TRBJ2-7, with D hard to call. The CDR3 region is CASSVDGISYEQYF. In DNA, the CDR3 is TGTGCCAGCAGCGTAGACGGTATCTCCTACGAGCAGTACTTC.